These 31 T cell receptor beta chains were all obtained from the same sample, sequenced in a study of metastatic and nonmetastatic thyroid tumors. Before thyroid surgery, none of the patients had received any treatment. TCRdb re-called clones from the PCR reads using MiXCR. The table shows over 20,000 clones, with 11% occurring only once. Sample: blood. Every receptor here comes from a female donor with papillary thyroid cancer or a benign thyroid nodule (not recorded which). Some clones in this sample may be carry-over from other donors' samples.

Within the sample, this clone is medium-sized. The J gene is TRBJ2-7, the V gene TRBV6-2 or TRBV6-3; the match to TRBD2 covers 13 bases. In germline, CDR1 is MNHEY, CDR2 SVGEGT. Trimming took 10 bases from V and 5 from J; bases not matched to a gene: 8. The CDR3 extends over 14 amino acids. The DNA for the CDR3 is TGTGCCACGGGACTAGCGGGACACCTCCACGAGCAGTACTTC. Amino acid sequence: CATGLAGHLHEQYF.

This clone has just a few counts. The conserved closing phenylalanine or tryptophan is absent in this CDR3, likely reflecting a read error. This chain connects TRBV25-1 to TRBJ2-2; TRBD2 is a possible D gene (5 bases). With 5 bases removed from V and 3 bases from J, the gap between germline ends came to 13 bases. Germline V CDR1 and CDR2: MGHDK, SYGVNS. The CDR3 runs 15 residues. The CDR3 region is CASSTPTRDTGELFS. CDR3 coding DNA: TGTGCCAGCAGTACACCAACGCGGGACACCGGGGAGCTGTTTTCT.

The table lists this clone with many counts. The chain has TRBV14 and TRBJ1-1; D is unresolved. This CDR3 contains 13 residues. Germline assignment: CDR1 SGHDN and CDR2 FVKESK. The V end was cut by 2 bases, the J end by 1 base, with 5 bases between. The CDR3 DNA is TGTGCCAGCAGCCAACTCGGGAACACTGAAGCTTTCTTT. Translated, it gives CASSQLGNTEAFF.

This clone came up many times. V usage is TRBV7-9 and J usage is TRBJ1-1; D remains ambiguous. Germline CDR1 is SEHNR and CDR2 is FQNEAQ (reference sequence). The CDR3 consists of 13 residues. Trimming stripped 1 base from V and 0 bases from J, with 3 bases between. CDR3 sequence reads: CASSLGMNTEAFF. The CDR3 DNA reads as TGTGCCAGCAGCTTAGGTATGAACACTGAAGCTTTCTTT.

This clone was detected ten times or more. This sequence joins TRBV20-1 and TRBJ2-3; D remains unclear. V shed 0 bases and J shed 2 bases, with 15 bases lying between them. The CDR3 has 16 amino acids. Germline CDR1 DFQATT, CDR2 SNEGSKA (reference sequence). CDR3 DNA: TGCAGTGCTAGAGATCTTGGCAATTACCCCACAGATACGCAGTATTTT. Its protein is CSARDLGNYPTDTQYF.

The sample holds many counts of this clone. The chain recombines TRBV5-1 with TRBJ2-2, with 7 nucleotides matching TRBD1. Germline CDR1 and CDR2: SGHRS and YFSETQ. The CDR3 length is 16 residues. The V and J ends lost 0 bases and 0 bases, in that order; junction bases with no gene match: 2. CDR3 in amino acids: CASSLGGTANTGELFF. The CDR3 DNA sequence: TGCGCCAGCAGCTTGGGGGGGACAGCGAACACCGGGGAGCTGTTTTTT.

This clone is medium-sized (0.01 to 0.1%) by share. The chain recombines TRBV6-2 or TRBV6-3 with TRBJ1-1; 12 bases match TRBD1. Looked up from germline, CDR1 is MNHEY and CDR2 is SVGEGT. The CDR3 totals 15 residues. The V and J ends lost 6 bases and 7 bases, in that order; junction bases with no gene match: 9. The CDR3 region has the DNA TGTGCCAGCAGCCCAAGGGACAGGGGGCGGAATGAAGCTTTCTTT. It yields the protein CASSPRDRGRNEAFF.

This clone was observed at least ten times. The identical CDR3 is also encoded by other nucleotide sequences in the sample. The rearrangement uses TRBV20-1 and TRBJ2-7; 11 nucleotides align to TRBD1. This CDR3 is built from 18 residues. In germline, CDR1 is DFQATT, CDR2 SNEGSKA (reference sequence). After removal of 0 bases from V and 0 bases from J, the junction contained 10 bases not matched to a gene. CDR3 bases: TGCAGTGCTAGAGATCTAGGGACAGGGGGGTCGTTCTCCTACGAGCAGTACTTC. This translates into CSARDLGTGGSFSYEQYF.

This clone is medium-sized in the sample. The V call is TRBV6-1, the J call TRBJ1-5; 7 nucleotides match TRBD1. The V gene's germline CDR1 is MNHNS and CDR2 SASEGT. The CDR3 runs to 14 residues. Losses at the gene ends were 5 bases for V and 7 bases for J; bases not matched to a gene: 8. Here the CDR3 DNA reads TGTGCCAGCAGTACTGACAGGGCGGGGCAGCCCCAGCATTTT. Amino acid sequence: CASSTDRAGQPQHF.

This clone rates as medium-sized. The CDR3 DNA sequence: TGTGCCAGCAGTTATGACGGGACTAGCGGGTACGAGCAGTACTTC. Translated: CASSYDGTSGYEQYF. The chain carries TRBV6-2 or TRBV6-3 and TRBJ2-7; 12 nucleotides agree with TRBD2. The CDR3 is made up of 15 amino acids. The V and J ends lost 3 bases and 4 bases, in that order; junction bases with no gene match: 4. Germline CDR1 MNHEY, CDR2 SVGEGT.

Details on this clone: A much larger clone lies a single base off, so this may be a read error. The chain uses TRBV7-3 and TRBJ2-5; D unresolved. The length of the CDR3 is 12 residues. The germline V gene has CDR1 SGHTA and CDR2 FQGTGA. The germline V and J ends were trimmed by 5 bases and 7 bases, with 11 bases remaining between them. This chain's CDR3 is CASSPSPWTQYF. The CDR3 DNA is TGTGCCAGCAGCCCGAGTCCGTGGACCCAGTACTTC.

The V gene is TRBV7-8, the J gene TRBJ1-4, with D perhaps matching TRBD1 (6 bases). Per germline, CDR1 SGHVS and CDR2 FQNEAQ. Trimming removed 7 bases from V and 8 bases from J, with 17 bases in between. This CDR3 is 14 amino acids long. This CDR3 is CASTPLQGREKLFF. In nucleotides, the CDR3 is TGTGCCAGCACCCCATTGCAGGGGCGCGAAAAACTGTTTTTT. The full variable domain, completed using reference TRBV7-8 and TRBJ1-4, is GAGVSQSPRYKVAKRGQDVALRCDPISGHVSLFWYQQALGQGPEFLTYFQNEAQLDKSGLPSDRFFAERPEGSVSTLKIQRTQQEDSAVYLCASTPLQGREKLFFGSGTQLSVL.

This clone has at least ten counts. CDR3: CASSIPGPGNSPLHF. In DNA, the CDR3 is TGTGCCAGCAGTATCCCGGGCCCCGGGAATTCACCCCTCCACTTT. This chain joins TRBV28 and TRBJ1-6; D is uncertain. With 5 bases removed from V and 7 bases from J, the gap between germline ends came to 15 bases. This CDR3 region has 15 residues. Germline loops: CDR1 MDHEN, CDR2 SYDVKM.

This clone came up many times. The rearrangement links TRBV4-3 to TRBJ1-1; the match to TRBD1 covers 7 bases. The CDR3 consists of 16 residues. V trimming: 0 bases; J trimming: 5 bases; junction bases outside the gene matches: 9. Germline CDR1 and CDR2: LGHNA and YSLEER. The CDR3 region is CASSQDWKGARTEAFF. Written as DNA, the CDR3 is TGCGCCAGCAGCCAAGATTGGAAGGGGGCGCGAACTGAAGCTTTCTTT.

This clone was counted at least ten times. The V and J genes are TRBV30 and TRBJ1-3; D is ambiguous. V lost 5 bases to trimming and J lost 2 bases, with 10 bases between them. Germline V gene sequence: CDR1 GTSNPN, CDR2 SVGIG (reference sequence). This CDR3 has 13 amino acids. In nucleotides, the CDR3 is TGTGCCTGGGCAGCTTACCCTGGAAACACCATATATTTT. As protein: CAWAAYPGNTIYF.

Notes on this clone: One end of the junction does not line up with germline, which may come from a read error. The chain has TRBV6-1 and TRBJ2-2, with D tentatively TRBD2 (5 bases). This CDR3 spans 15 amino acids. Germline-derived CDR1 and CDR2 are MNHNS and SASEGT. CDR3 amino acids: CASSDTRYPTVELFF. The CDR3 bases are TGTGCCAGCAGTGACACTAGGTATCCCACCGTGGAGCTGTTTTTT.

This clone was detected a few times. The genes are TRBV6-2 or TRBV6-3 and TRBJ1-6; D is uncertain. This CDR3 has 14 residues. Trimming shortened V by 6 bases and J by 6 bases, and 12 bases separated the two germline ends. Germline CDR1 and CDR2: MNHEY and SVGEGT. The CDR3 DNA reads TGTGCCAGCAGCCGCCTGGAGTTTAATTCACCCCTCCACTTT. Its protein product is CASSRLEFNSPLHF.

This clone was observed many times. The gene calls are TRBV19 and TRBJ2-5; no reliable D call. Germline CDR1 reads LNHDA; CDR2 reads SQIVND (reference sequence). The CDR3 runs to 14 residues. Trimming cost V 3 bases and J 4 bases, with 12 bases left between them. The CDR3 region is CASSMNSLGETQYF. CDR3 nucleotides: TGTGCCAGTAGTATGAACAGCCTGGGAGAGACCCAGTACTTC.

The rearrangement links TRBV5-1 to TRBJ2-7, with no clear D. Trimming shortened V by 4 bases and J by 1 base, and 3 bases separated the two germline ends. Per the germline V gene, CDR1 is SGHRS and CDR2 is YFSETQ. The CDR3 spans 11 residues. The CDR3 loop is CASSPSYEQYF. In DNA form, the CDR3 reads TGCGCCAGCAGCCCTTCCTACGAGCAGTACTTC.

The chain joins TRBV11-2 to TRBJ2-3, with D perhaps matching TRBD2 (6 bases). Per the germline V gene, CDR1 is SGHAT and CDR2 is FQNNGV. The CDR3 spans 17 residues. Trimming pared 1 base from V and 3 bases from J, leaving 17 bases between. DNA for the CDR3: TGTGCCAGCAGCTTAGGAAGGGTCGGGAGAGGGACAGATACGCAGTATTTT. It encodes CASSLGRVGRGTDTQYF. The full variable domain, in which reference TRBV11-2 and TRBJ2-3 provide the parts outside the CDR3, is EAGVAQSPRYKIIEKRQSVAFWCNPISGHATLYWYQQILGQGPKLLIQFQNNGVVDDSQLPKDRFSAERLKGVDSTLKIQPAKLEDSAVYLCASSLGRVGRGTDTQYFGPGTRLTVL.

This clone was picked up a small number of times. The chain is built from TRBV3-1 and TRBJ2-3; 11 bases are shared with TRBD2. Germline CDR1 LGHDT, CDR2 YNNKEL (reference sequence). Trimming took 4 bases from V and 3 from J; bases not matched to a gene: 3. The CDR3 totals 15 residues. CDR3 amino acids: CASSPTSGRTDTQYF. In DNA, the CDR3 is TGTGCCAGCAGCCCTACTAGCGGGAGAACAGATACGCAGTATTTT.

This clone turned up a few times. The V and J genes are TRBV6-1 and TRBJ1-2; D is unclear. Trimming shortened V by 4 bases and J by 4 bases, and 19 bases separated the two germline ends. The CDR3 contains 16 residues. Germline CDR1 and CDR2: MNHNS and SASEGT. The CDR3 DNA reads as TGTGCCAGCAGTGCAGTTGCGGGCCCTGTTGGCTATGGCTACACCTTC. This sequence encodes CASSAVAGPVGYGYTF.

About this clone: A junction end diverges from the germline sequence, so it may reflect a read error. The gene calls are TRBV15 and TRBJ2-7; TRBD2 matches 7 bases. CDR1 is LNHNV and CDR2 is YYDKDF in the germline V gene (reference sequence). The CDR3 sequence is 15 residues long. CDR3 residues: CATSRDRAGAHEHYF. The CDR3 DNA is TGTGCCACCAGCAGAGATAGGGCGGGAGCCCACGAGCATTACTTC.

This clone came up many times. The rearrangement joins TRBV9 to TRBJ2-3; 7 bases agree with TRBD2. The germline V gene encodes CDR1 SGDLS and CDR2 YYNGEE. Trimming cost V 0 bases and J 0 bases; bases outside gene matches: 4. The CDR3 totals 16 residues. CDR3 region: CASSVEPGRSTDTQYF. DNA of the CDR3: TGTGCCAGCAGCGTAGAGCCCGGGAGGAGCACAGATACGCAGTATTTT.

As to this clone: A junction end diverges from the germline sequence, so it may reflect a read error. This rearrangement joins TRBV19 to TRBJ1-3; TRBD1 agrees at 8 bases. CDR1 is LNHDA and CDR2 is SQIVND in the germline V gene (reference sequence). This CDR3 region has 15 residues. CDR3 coding DNA: TGTGCCAGTAGTACACACAGGGGGTCAAGAAACATCATATATTTT. Protein sequence: CASSTHRGSRNIIYF. The full variable domain, its missing parts supplied by reference TRBV19 and TRBJ1-3, is DGGITQSPKYLFRKEGQNVTLSCEQNLNHDAMYWYRQDPGQGLRLIYYSQIVNDFQKGDIAEGYSVSREKKESFPLTVTSAQKNPTAFYLCASSTHRGSRNIIYFGEGSWLTVV.

By its share, this clone is medium-sized. The chain recombines TRBV10-3 with TRBJ2-7; 7 bases line up with TRBD1. Per germline, CDR1 ENHRY and CDR2 SYGVKD. The ends lost 10 bases at V and 3 bases at J; junction bases unmatched: 6. The CDR3 is 12 residues long. DNA for the CDR3: TGTGCCACCCGACAGGGCGGCTACGAGCAGTACTTC. Translating it yields CATRQGGYEQYF.

This clone was counted at least ten times. The chain employs TRBV28 and TRBJ1-3; a possible D gene is TRBD1 (5 bases). Germline loops: CDR1 MDHEN, CDR2 SYDVKM. The CDR3 covers 13 residues. Trimming pared 6 bases from V and 8 bases from J, leaving 14 bases between. The CDR3 is CASSAGHIDTIYF. The CDR3 DNA reads TGTGCCAGCAGCGCCGGACATATAGACACCATATATTTT.

This clone is medium-sized in the sample. The gene calls are TRBV10-2 and TRBJ2-7; D is unresolved. V was trimmed by 5 bases and J by 7 bases, leaving 9 bases between them. The CDR3 loop spans 11 amino acids. Germline CDR1 is WSHSY and CDR2 is SAAADI. The CDR3 sequence is CASSPGEEQYF. The DNA of the CDR3 is TGCGCCAGCAGTCCAGGAGAGGAGCAGTACTTC.

Relative to its sample, this clone is medium-sized. The CDR3 loop reads CASSKQGAVVGDTQYF. DNA for the CDR3: TGTGCCAGCAGCAAACAGGGGGCGGTGGTAGGAGATACGCAGTATTTT. The chain combines TRBV28 with TRBJ2-3; TRBD1 matches at 9 bases. Losses at the gene ends were 6 bases for V and 5 bases for J; bases not matched to a gene: 12. Germline values: CDR1 MDHEN, CDR2 SYDVKM. There are 16 residues in the CDR3.

This clone was recorded many times. V gene TRBV4-3 combines with J gene TRBJ1-6; D is possibly TRBD1 (6 bases). The CDR3 has 14 amino acids. Germline CDR1 and CDR2: LGHNA and YSLEER. The V and J ends lost 4 bases and 15 bases respectively, with 19 bases between them. Here the CDR3 DNA reads TGCGCCAGCAGCCCGTACGCCCCAGGGGCGGACCTCCACTTT. Translation gives CASSPYAPGADLHF.

This clone was seen ten or more times. The J gene is TRBJ2-5, the V gene TRBV30, with TRBD2 identical over 7 bases. Per the germline V gene, CDR1 is GTSNPN and CDR2 is SVGIG (reference sequence). The CDR3 totals 11 residues. J lost 11 bases, V lost 4 bases, and 7 bases had no gene match. CDR3 amino acids: CAWTPGTTQYF. The DNA for the CDR3 is TGTGCCTGGACCCCTGGGACTACTCAGTACTTC. The full variable domain, in which reference TRBV30 and TRBJ2-5 provide the parts outside the CDR3, is SQTIHQWPATLVQPVGSPLSLECTVEGTSNPNLYWYRQAAGRGLQLLFYSVGIGQISSEVPQNLSASRPQDRQFILSSKKLLLSDSGFYLCAWTPGTTQYFGPGTRLLVL.